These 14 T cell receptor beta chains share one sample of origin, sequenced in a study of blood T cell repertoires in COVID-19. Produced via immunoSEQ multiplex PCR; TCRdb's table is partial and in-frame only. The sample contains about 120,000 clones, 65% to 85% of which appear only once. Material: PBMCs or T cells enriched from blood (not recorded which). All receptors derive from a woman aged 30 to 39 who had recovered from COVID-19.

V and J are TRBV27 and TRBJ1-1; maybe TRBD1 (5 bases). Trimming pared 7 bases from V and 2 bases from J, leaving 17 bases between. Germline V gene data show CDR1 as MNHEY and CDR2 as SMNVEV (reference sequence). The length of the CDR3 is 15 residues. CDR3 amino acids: CASNQLKGINTEAFF. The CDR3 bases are TGTGCCAGCAATCAATTGAAGGGGATCAACACTGAAGCTTTCTTT.

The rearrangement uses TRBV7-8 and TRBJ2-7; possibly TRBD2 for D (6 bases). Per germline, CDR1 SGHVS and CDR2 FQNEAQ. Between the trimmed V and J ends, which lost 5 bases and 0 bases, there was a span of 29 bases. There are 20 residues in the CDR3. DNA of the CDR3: TGTGCCAGCAGCATACCCACGTTTAGCGGCTTCGCAATGAACTCCTACGAGCAGTACTTC. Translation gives CASSIPTFSGFAMNSYEQYF.

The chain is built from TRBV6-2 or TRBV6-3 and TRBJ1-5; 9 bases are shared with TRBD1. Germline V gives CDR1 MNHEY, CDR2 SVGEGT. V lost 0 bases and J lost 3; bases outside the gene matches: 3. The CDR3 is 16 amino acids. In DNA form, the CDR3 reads TGTGCCAGCAGTTACTCGGGGACAGGGTTCAATCAGCCCCAGCATTTT. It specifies CASSYSGTGFNQPQHF.

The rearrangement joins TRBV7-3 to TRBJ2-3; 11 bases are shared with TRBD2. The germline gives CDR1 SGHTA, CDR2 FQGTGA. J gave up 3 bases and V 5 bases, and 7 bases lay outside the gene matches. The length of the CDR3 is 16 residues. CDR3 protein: CASSPRLAGRTDTQYF. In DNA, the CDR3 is TGTGCCAGCAGCCCGCGACTAGCGGGAAGGACAGATACGCAGTATTTT.

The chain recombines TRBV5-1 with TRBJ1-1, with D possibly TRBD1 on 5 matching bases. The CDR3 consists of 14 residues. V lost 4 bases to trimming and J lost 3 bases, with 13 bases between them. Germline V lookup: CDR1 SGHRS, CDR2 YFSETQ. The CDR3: CASSPRGWDTEAFF. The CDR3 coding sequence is TGCGCCAGCAGCCCAAGGGGTTGGGACACTGAAGCTTTCTTT.

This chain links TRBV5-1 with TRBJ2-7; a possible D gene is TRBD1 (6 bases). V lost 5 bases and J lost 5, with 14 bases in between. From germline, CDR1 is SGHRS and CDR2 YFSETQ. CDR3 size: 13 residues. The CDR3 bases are TGCGCCAGCAGTTCGAACACAGGGAACGAGCAGTACTTC. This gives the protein CASSSNTGNEQYF. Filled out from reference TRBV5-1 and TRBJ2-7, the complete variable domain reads KAGVTQTPRYLIKTRGQQVTLSCSPISGHRSVSWYQQTPGQGLQFLFEYFSETQRNKGNFPGRFSGRQFSNSRSEMNVSTLELGDSALYLCASSSNTGNEQYFGPGTRLTVT.

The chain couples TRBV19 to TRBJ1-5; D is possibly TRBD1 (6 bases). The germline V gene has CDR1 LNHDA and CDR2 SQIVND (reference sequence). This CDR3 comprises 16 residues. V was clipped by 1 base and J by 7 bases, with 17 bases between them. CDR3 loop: CASSIVAPGARQPQHF. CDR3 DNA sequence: TGTGCCAGTAGTATAGTGGCCCCAGGGGCTAGACAGCCCCAGCATTTT. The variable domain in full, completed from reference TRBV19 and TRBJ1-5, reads DGGITQSPKYLFRKEGQNVTLSCEQNLNHDAMYWYRQDPGQGLRLIYYSQIVNDFQKGDIAEGYSVSREKKESFPLTVTSAQKNPTAFYLCASSIVAPGARQPQHFGDGTRLSIL.

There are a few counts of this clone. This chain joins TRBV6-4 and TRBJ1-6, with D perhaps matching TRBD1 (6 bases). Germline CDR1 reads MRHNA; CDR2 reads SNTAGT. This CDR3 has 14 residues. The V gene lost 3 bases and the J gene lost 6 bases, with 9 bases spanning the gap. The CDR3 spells CASSEAGANSPLHF. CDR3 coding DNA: TGTGCCAGCAGTGAGGCAGGGGCTAATTCACCCCTCCACTTT.

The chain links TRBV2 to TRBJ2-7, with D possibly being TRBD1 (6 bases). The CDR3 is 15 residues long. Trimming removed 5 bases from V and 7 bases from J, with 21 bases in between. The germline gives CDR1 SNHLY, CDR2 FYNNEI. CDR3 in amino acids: CASSLTGQITGEQYF. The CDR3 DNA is TGTGCCAGCAGTTTAACAGGGCAAATCACGGGTGAGCAGTACTTC.

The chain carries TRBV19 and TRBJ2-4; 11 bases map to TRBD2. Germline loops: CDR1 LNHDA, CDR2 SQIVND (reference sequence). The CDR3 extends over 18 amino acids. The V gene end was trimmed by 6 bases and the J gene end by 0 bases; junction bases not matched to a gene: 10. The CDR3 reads CASRKLAGAPLAKNIQYF. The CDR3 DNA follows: TGTGCCAGTAGGAAACTAGCGGGAGCCCCTCTAGCCAAAAACATTCAGTACTTC.

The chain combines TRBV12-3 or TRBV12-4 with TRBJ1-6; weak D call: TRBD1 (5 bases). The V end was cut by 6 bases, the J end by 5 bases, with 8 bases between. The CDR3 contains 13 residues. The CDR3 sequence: CASRQGNNSPLHF. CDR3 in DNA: TGTGCCAGCAGGCAGGGAAATAATTCACCCCTCCACTTT.

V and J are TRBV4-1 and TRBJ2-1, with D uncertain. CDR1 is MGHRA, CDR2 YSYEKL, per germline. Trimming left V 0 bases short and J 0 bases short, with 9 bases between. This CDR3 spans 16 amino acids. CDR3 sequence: CASSQDLFSSYNEQFF. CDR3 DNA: TGCGCCAGCAGCCAAGACTTATTCAGCTCCTACAATGAGCAGTTCTTC.

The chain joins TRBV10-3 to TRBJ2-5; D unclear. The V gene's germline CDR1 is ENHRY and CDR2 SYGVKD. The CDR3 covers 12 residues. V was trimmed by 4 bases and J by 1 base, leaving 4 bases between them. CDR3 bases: TGTGCCATCAGTGTCGGCCAAGAGACCCAGTACTTC. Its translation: CAISVGQETQYF.

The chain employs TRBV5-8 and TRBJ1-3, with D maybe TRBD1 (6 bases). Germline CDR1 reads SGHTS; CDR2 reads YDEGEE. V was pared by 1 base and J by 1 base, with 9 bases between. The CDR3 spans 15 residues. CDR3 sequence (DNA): TGTGCCAGCAGCTTGCCCGACAGGTCTGGAAACACCATATATTTT. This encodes CASSLPDRSGNTIYF. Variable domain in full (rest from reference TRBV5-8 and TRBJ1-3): EAGVTQSPTHLIKTRGQQATLRCSPISGHTSVYWYQQALGLGLQFLLWYDEGEERNRGNFPPRFSGRQFPNYSSELNVNALELEDSALYLCASSLPDRSGNTIYFGEGSWLTVV.